These 21 T cell receptor beta chains were sequenced from one sample in a study of T cells in Graves' hyperthyroidism and ophthalmopathy. Amplified TCR beta CDR3 regions came from RNA transcripts. The primer set for the first-round RT-PCR of the TCR CDR3 was HTBI. MiXCR was run by TCRdb on the multiplex PCR reads, yielding one entry per CDR3 protein. Seen here are a few hundred thousand distinct CDR3 sequences, about 15% observed once, and the top ten hold around 7.5%. Sequencing was carried out using blood. These receptors originate from a woman in her twenties or thirties with Graves' hyperthyroidism.

This clonotype was detected only a few times. The chain couples TRBV15 to TRBJ1-1; D uncertain. Germline loops: CDR1 LNHNV, CDR2 YYDKDF (reference sequence). The CDR3 is 12 amino acids. With 9 bases removed from V and 1 base from J, the gap between germline ends came to 9 bases. CDR3 loop: CATKQANTEAFF. In nucleotides, the CDR3 is TGTGCCACAAAGCAAGCGAACACTGAAGCTTTCTTT. Together with reference TRBV15 and TRBJ1-1, the CDR3 gives the full variable domain: DAMVIQNPRYQVTQFGKPVTLSCSQTLNHNVMYWYQQKSSQAPKLLFHYYDKDFNNEADTPDNFQSRRPNTSFCFLDIRSPGLGDTAMYLCATKQANTEAFFGQGTRLTVV.

For this clonotype: Given a much more abundant clone one base away, this may be a read error. V and J are TRBV10-1 and TRBJ2-1; 10 bases agree with TRBD2. The CDR3 spans 15 residues. Germline V CDR1 and CDR2: WNHNN, SYGVQD (reference sequence). The V and J ends lost 3 bases and 10 bases, in that order; junction bases with no gene match: 9. DNA for the CDR3: TGCGCCAGCAGTGACGGTGGAGCGGGAGGGTACGAGCAGTTCTTC. Amino acids: CASSDGGAGGYEQFF.

This clonotype has a count of ten or more. V and J are TRBV12-3 or TRBV12-4 and TRBJ1-3; D perhaps matches TRBD1 (6 bases). The germline V and J ends were trimmed by 6 bases and 0 bases, with 18 bases remaining between them. The CDR3 contains 17 residues. The CDR3 spells CASSRQVLKLSGNTIYF. DNA of the CDR3: TGTGCCAGCAGCCGACAGGTGCTGAAGCTCTCTGGAAACACCATATATTTT.

In this sample, this clonotype turned up many times. The chain joins TRBV28 to TRBJ2-3; D could derive from TRBD1 or TRBD2 (5 bases each). The CDR3 spans 18 residues. The V end was cut by 4 bases, the J end by 2 bases, with 22 bases between. The germline CDR1 and CDR2 sequences are MDHEN and SYDVKM. CDR3 sequence: CASSSYTPRGPSTDTQYF. For the CDR3, the DNA is TGTGCCAGCAGTTCCTACACACCCCGGGGCCCCTCCACAGATACGCAGTATTTT.

With respect to this clonotype: A much larger clone lies one base from this, so it may be a read error. J is TRBJ2-7 and V is TRBV20-1, with D hard to call. This CDR3 is built from 15 residues. The germline CDR1 and CDR2 sequences are DFQATT and SNEGSKA (reference sequence). In DNA form, the CDR3 reads TGCAGTGTTAGAGTCTCCTTCTTTGGCTCCTACGAGCAGTACTTC. It yields the protein CSVRVSFFGSYEQYF.

In this sample, this clonotype turned up a few times. The gene calls are TRBV29-1 and TRBJ1-6; TRBD1 agrees at 7 bases. Losses at the gene ends were 4 bases for V and 10 bases for J; bases not matched to a gene: 13. There are 15 residues in the CDR3. The germline V gene encodes CDR1 SQVTM and CDR2 ANQGSEA. CDR3 in DNA: TGCAGCGTTGCAGGGCAGGGGGACGGGGGGTCACCCCTCCACTTT. This gives the protein CSVAGQGDGGSPLHF. The full variable domain, rest sourced from reference TRBV29-1 and TRBJ1-6, is SAVISQKPSRDICQRGTSLTIQCQVDSQVTMMFWYRQQPGQSLTLIATANQGSEATYESGFVIDKFPISRPNLTFSTLTVSNMSPEDSSIYLCSVAGQGDGGSPLHFGNGTRLTVT.

V and J are TRBV7-2 and TRBJ1-2; D might be TRBD1 (5 bases). The CDR3 length is 14 residues. The germline V and J ends were trimmed by 3 bases and 4 bases, with 12 bases remaining between them. The germline gives CDR1 SGHTA, CDR2 FQGNSA. Written as DNA, the CDR3 is TGTGCCAGCAGCTTCCAGGGTATGAGCTATGGCTACACCTTC. It translates to CASSFQGMSYGYTF.

The chain employs TRBV5-1 and TRBJ2-1, with 7 bases lining up with TRBD1. V was pared by 4 bases and J by 6 bases, with 16 bases of the junction left unmatched. The V gene's germline CDR1 is SGHRS and CDR2 YFSETQ. The CDR3 runs to 17 residues. In DNA, the CDR3 is TGCGCCAGCAGCGAGTACTACAGGGGCACCTACTCCAATGAGCAGTTCTTC. Protein product: CASSEYYRGTYSNEQFF. Variable domain in full (rest from reference TRBV5-1 and TRBJ2-1): KAGVTQTPRYLIKTRGQQVTLSCSPISGHRSVSWYQQTPGQGLQFLFEYFSETQRNKGNFPGRFSGRQFSNSRSEMNVSTLELGDSALYLCASSEYYRGTYSNEQFFGPGTRLTVL.

This clonotype was detected only a few times. The CDR3 nucleotides are TGTGCCAGCAGCTTGTCGATGCCAACCCTTAGCAATCAGCCCCAGCATTTT. It encodes CASSLSMPTLSNQPQHF. The chain links TRBV5-6 to TRBJ1-5; D is unresolved. The CDR3 sequence is 17 residues long. The V end lost 1 base, the J end lost 0 bases, and 14 bases lay between the germline ends. Germline V gene lookup returns CDR1 SGHDT and CDR2 YYEEEE.

CDR3: CAISDGPDTGELFF. The CDR3 region has the DNA TGTGCCATCAGCGATGGGCCCGACACCGGGGAGCTGTTTTTT. This chain connects TRBV10-3 to TRBJ2-2; no firm D call. The length of the CDR3 is 14 residues. Germline CDR1 reads ENHRY; CDR2 reads SYGVKD. The V gene lost 6 bases and the J gene lost 3 bases, with 11 bases spanning the gap.

The chain uses TRBV9 and TRBJ2-6, with D tentatively TRBD1 (6 bases). This CDR3 region has 18 residues. Germline V lookup: CDR1 SGDLS, CDR2 YYNGEE. V lost 4 bases and J lost 0, with 17 bases in between. CDR3 nucleotide sequence: TGTGCCAGCAGCCGTTTCCCGGGACAAAGCTCTGGGGCCAACGTCCTGACTTTC. This translates into CASSRFPGQSSGANVLTF.

This chain uses TRBV2 with TRBJ2-3; 10 positions match TRBD1. CDR1 and CDR2 from the germline V gene are SNHLY and FYNNEI. V shed 6 bases, J shed 1 base, and the junction held 7 bases outside the gene matches. This CDR3 is 16 amino acids long. CDR3 amino acids: CASRPGQGTGTDTQYF. The CDR3 coding sequence is TGTGCCAGCAGACCGGGACAGGGGACGGGCACAGATACGCAGTATTTT.

The chain links TRBV3-1 to TRBJ1-6; D is uncertain. CDR1 is LGHDT and CDR2 is YNNKEL in the germline V gene (reference sequence). The CDR3 has 14 amino acids. The V end lost 1 base, the J end lost 6 bases, and 7 bases lay between the germline ends. As DNA, the CDR3 is TGTGCCAGCAGCCAAGGGCCCGTTAATTCACCCCTCCACTTT. It translates to CASSQGPVNSPLHF.

This clonotype was observed many times. This sequence joins TRBV7-2 and TRBJ2-7, with TRBD2 matching 9 bases. CDR3 length: 13 amino acids. CDR1 SGHTA and CDR2 FQGNSA come from the germline V gene. With V trimmed by 8 bases and J by 6 bases, 8 bases remained unmatched. CDR3 nucleotides: TGTGCCAGCGGCGGGGCGGGAGGGCTCGAGCAGTACTTC. Translating gives CASGGAGGLEQYF.

The CDR3 DNA reads TGCAGCGTTTTTTTGTGGCTAGCGGGAGTCGGCAATGAGCAGTTCTTC. Amino acid sequence: CSVFLWLAGVGNEQFF. The chain employs TRBV29-1 and TRBJ2-1; 10 positions match TRBD2. The CDR3 consists of 16 residues. V dropped 5 bases and J dropped 6; count of bases not matched to a gene: 13. Per the germline V gene, CDR1 is SQVTM and CDR2 is ANQGSEA.

This chain links TRBV7-6 with TRBJ2-3; D may be TRBD2 (6 bases). V shed 0 bases and J shed 7 bases, with 20 bases lying between them. The CDR3 is 17 residues long. From germline, CDR1 is SGHVS and CDR2 FNYEAQ. CDR3 coding DNA: TGTGCCAGCAGCTTAGCGGGAGGTCCGGCGACTACCCATACGCAGTATTTT. The encoded protein is CASSLAGGPATTHTQYF. The full variable domain, its missing parts supplied by reference TRBV7-6 and TRBJ2-3, is GAGVSQSPRYKVTKRGQDVALRCDPISGHVSLYWYRQALGQGPEFLTYFNYEAQQDKSGLPNDRFSAERPEGSISTLTIQRTEQRDSAMYRCASSLAGGPATTHTQYFGPGTRLTVL.

This clonotype occurred many times. The chain has TRBV10-3 and TRBJ2-7, with TRBD1 matching 9 bases. V lost 6 bases, J lost 6 bases, and 9 bases stayed unmatched. The CDR3 loop spans 14 amino acids. From germline, CDR1 is ENHRY and CDR2 SYGVKD. CDR3 bases: TGTGCCATCAGGGAACAGGGGGCGCGGGGCGAGCAGTACTTC. Its protein is CAIREQGARGEQYF.

This clonotype was found many times. The J gene is TRBJ2-1, the V gene TRBV24-1, with TRBD2 identical over 12 bases. V shed 7 bases, J shed 9 bases, and the junction held 12 bases outside the gene matches. Germline lookup yields CDR1 KGHDR and CDR2 SFDVKD. The CDR3 extends over 16 amino acids. The CDR3 is CATRGPASGRAGEQFF. CDR3 coding DNA: TGTGCCACCAGGGGACCTGCTAGCGGGAGGGCGGGTGAGCAGTTCTTC.

This clonotype came up many times. The chain uses TRBV28 and TRBJ2-7; D is possibly TRBD1 (6 bases). The CDR3 contains 16 residues. The germline V and J ends were trimmed by 6 bases and 2 bases, with 20 bases remaining between them. Germline CDR1 and CDR2: MDHEN and SYDVKM. In nucleotides, the CDR3 is TGTGCCAGCAGATTCCTTACCGGGACAAAGACCTACGAGCAGTACTTC. Its translation: CASRFLTGTKTYEQYF.

This clonotype was detected many times. The V gene is TRBV20-1, the J gene TRBJ2-7; 10 bases match TRBD2. This CDR3 region has 17 residues. Germline-derived CDR1 and CDR2 are DFQATT and SNEGSKA (reference sequence). V shed 2 bases and J 3 bases; nucleotides not matched to a gene: 13. The CDR3 protein is CSARSGTSAQHYYEQYF. CDR3 nucleotides: TGCAGTGCTAGATCCGGGACTAGCGCCCAACACTACTACGAGCAGTACTTC.

This clonotype was picked up many times. The chain couples TRBV11-2 to TRBJ2-7; 11 bases fit TRBD2. Germline-derived CDR1 and CDR2 are SGHAT and FQNNGV. Germline trimming cut 4 bases from V and 7 bases from J; bases unmatched to any gene: 9. There are 15 residues in the CDR3. As DNA, the CDR3 is TGTGCCAGCAGCTCAAATAGCGGGAGGGCGGGTGAGCAGTACTTC. The encoded protein is CASSSNSGRAGEQYF.